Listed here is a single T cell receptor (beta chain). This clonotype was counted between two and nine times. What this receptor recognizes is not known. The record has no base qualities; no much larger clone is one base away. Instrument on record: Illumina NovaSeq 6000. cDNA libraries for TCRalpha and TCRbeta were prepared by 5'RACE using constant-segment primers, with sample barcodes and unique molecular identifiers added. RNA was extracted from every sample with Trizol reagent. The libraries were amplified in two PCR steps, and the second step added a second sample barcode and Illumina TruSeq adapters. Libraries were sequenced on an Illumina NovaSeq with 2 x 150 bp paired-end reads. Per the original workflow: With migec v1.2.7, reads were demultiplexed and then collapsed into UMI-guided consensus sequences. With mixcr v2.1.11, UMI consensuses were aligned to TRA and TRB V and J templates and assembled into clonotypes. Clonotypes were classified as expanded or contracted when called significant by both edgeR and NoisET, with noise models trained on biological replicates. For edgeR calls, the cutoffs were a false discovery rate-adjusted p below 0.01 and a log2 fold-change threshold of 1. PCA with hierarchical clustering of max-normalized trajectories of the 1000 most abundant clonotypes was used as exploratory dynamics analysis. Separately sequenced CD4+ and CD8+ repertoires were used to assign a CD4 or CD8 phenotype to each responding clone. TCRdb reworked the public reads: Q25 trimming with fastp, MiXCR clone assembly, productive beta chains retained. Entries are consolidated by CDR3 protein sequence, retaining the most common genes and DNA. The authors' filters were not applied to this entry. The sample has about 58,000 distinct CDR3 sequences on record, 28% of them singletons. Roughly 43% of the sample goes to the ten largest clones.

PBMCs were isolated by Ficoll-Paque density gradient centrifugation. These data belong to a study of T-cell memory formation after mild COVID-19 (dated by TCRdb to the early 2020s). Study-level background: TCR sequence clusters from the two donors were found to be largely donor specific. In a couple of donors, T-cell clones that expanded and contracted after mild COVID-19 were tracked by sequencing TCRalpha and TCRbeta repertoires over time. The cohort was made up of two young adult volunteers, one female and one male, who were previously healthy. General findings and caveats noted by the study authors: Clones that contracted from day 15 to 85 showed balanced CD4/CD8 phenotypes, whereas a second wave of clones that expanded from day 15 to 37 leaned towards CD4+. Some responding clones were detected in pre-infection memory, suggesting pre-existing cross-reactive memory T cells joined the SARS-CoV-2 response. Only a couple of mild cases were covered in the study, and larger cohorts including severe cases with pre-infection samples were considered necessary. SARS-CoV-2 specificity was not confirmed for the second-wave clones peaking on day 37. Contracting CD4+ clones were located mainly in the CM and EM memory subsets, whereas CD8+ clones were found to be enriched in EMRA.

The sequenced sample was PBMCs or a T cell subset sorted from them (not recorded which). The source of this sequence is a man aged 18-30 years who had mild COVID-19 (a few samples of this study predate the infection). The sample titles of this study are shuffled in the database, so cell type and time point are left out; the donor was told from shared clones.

The sequenced DNA: TGCGCCAGCAGCCTCCCCGGGGATGGCTACACCTTC. It translates to CASSLPGDGYTF. This chain joins TRBV4-1 to TRBJ1-2; the D segment cannot be called with confidence. The germline V gene yields MGHRA for CDR1 and YSYEKL for CDR2. The CDR3 goes from the cysteine to the phenylalanine over 12 residues. Only CDR3 DNA remains: 36 bases, in frame from the first base. V is clipped by 4 bases and J by 6 bases, and the sequence between their germline boundaries is 9 bases long.